A selection of T cell receptor beta chains follows, all from one sample in a study of CD8+ T cells in alopecia areata. The protocol was immunoSEQ multiplex PCR, while the TCRdb copy is restricted to in-frame clones and leaves out a portion. The data show roughly 220,000 clones, more than 30% seen once. Sequenced here: CD4+ T cells sorted from blood, sampled at roughly week 30, from a patient treated with tofacitinib. All receptors derive from a human donor with alopecia areata. CDR3s include the opening cysteine and the closing phenylalanine or tryptophan. The D gene is left open where the match is weak. Expanded clones get a size class; other rows say once, few or many, or leave the size out.

-,TRBV29-1,TRBD1,TRBJ1-2,TGCAGCGTTGATGGACAGGGAGCTAACTATGGCTACACCTTC,CSVDGQGANYGYTF
-,TRBV5-1,-,TRBJ2-7,TGCGCCAGCAGGGTGGACCCCAGTTCCTACGAGCAGTACTTC,CASRVDPSSYEQYF
-,TRBV10-3,TRBD1,TRBJ1-2,TGTGCCATCAGTGATTTTCCGGGACAGGGGGCACAGGGCTATGGCTACACCTTC,CAISDFPGQGAQGYGYTF
few,TRBV25-1,-,TRBJ2-1,TGTGCCAGCAGTGTCAGTACCAAAGGATATGAGCAGTTCTTC,CASSVSTKGYEQFF
-,TRBV5-4,-,TRBJ1-2,TGTGCCAGCAGCTTGAATGGCCAAATCAACTATGGCTACACCTTC,CASSLNGQINYGYTF
-,TRBV5-6,TRBD1,TRBJ1-2,TGTGCCAGCAGCCCCGGCGTAGGACAGGGGCTCTATGGCTACACCTTC,CASSPGVGQGLYGYTF
few,TRBV19,-,TRBJ1-2,TGTGCCAGTACAGGGGCTTCTAACTATGGCTACACCTTC,CASTGASNYGYTF
-,TRBV4-1,TRBD1,TRBJ2-3,TGCGCCAGCAGCCTACGACAGGGAATTGGCACAGATACGCAGTATTTT,CASSLRQGIGTDTQYF
-,TRBV6-5,-,TRBJ2-7,TGTGCCAGCAGTTCCGCCGGGACCTTGAGCTCCTACGAGCAGTACTTC,CASSSAGTLSSYEQYF
-,TRBV5-4,-,TRBJ1-4,TGTGCCAGCAGCTTGGAAACCGGAGTTGGAAAACTGTTTTTT,CASSLETGVGKLFF
once,TRBV7-2,-,TRBJ1-1,TGTGCCAGCAGCTTAGTGAGAGTAATGAACACTGAAGCTTTCTTT,CASSLVRVMNTEAFF
few,TRBV11-2,-,TRBJ2-1,TGTGCCAGCAGCCTCTCTCGCTACCATGAGCAGTTCTTC,CASSLSRYHEQFF
few,TRBV7-8,-,TRBJ1-5,TGTGCCAGCAGCCCCCGAGGGCAGCCCCAGCATTTT,CASSPRGQPQHF
-,TRBV5-1,-,TRBJ2-5,TGCGCCAGCAGCTTACAGAGCAGAATCTCGGAGACCCAGTACTTC,CASSLQSRISETQYF
few,TRBV7-2,-,TRBJ2-7,TGTGCCAGCAGCTTAAAGGGTCCCGGCTGGGAGCAGTACTTC,CASSLKGPGWEQYF
-,TRBV13,-,TRBJ2-7,TGTGCCAGCAGCCTACAGGGAAGCTCCTACGAGCAGTACTTC,CASSLQGSSYEQYF
few,TRBV7-9,TRBD1,TRBJ1-4,TGTGCCAGCAGCCTCGGAGAGGGACAGCCGGAACTGTTTTTT,CASSLGEGQPELFF
-,TRBV11-1,-,TRBJ2-7,TGTGCCAGCAGCTTATACTACGAGCAGTACTTC,CASSLYYEQYF
-,TRBV30,TRBD2,TRBJ2-3,TGTGCCTGGAGGTACGGGGGGTCAGATACGCAGTATTTT,CAWRYGGSDTQYF
few,TRBV7-9,TRBD1,TRBJ1-3,TGTGCCAGCAGCTCATGGACAGGTAGAAAACACCTCTCTGGAAACACCATATATTTT,CASSSWTGRKHLSGNTIYF
-,TRBV6-5,TRBD1,TRBJ2-7,TGTGCCAGCATCATGGACAGGGGGTACGAGCAGTACTTC,CASIMDRGYEQYF
few,TRBV27,TRBD1,TRBJ1-2,TGTGCCAGCAGTCCCCTCCTGACAGGGACTAACTATGGCTACACCTTC,CASSPLLTGTNYGYTF
few,TRBV5-1,-,TRBJ2-3,TGCGCCAGCAGCTTGGAAACTCGACCAGATACGCAGTATTTT,CASSLETRPDTQYF
few,TRBV25-1,TRBD1,TRBJ1-5,TGTGCCAGCAGTCGAACAGGGGGCGGCAATCAGCCCCAGCATTTT,CASSRTGGGNQPQHF
-,TRBV7-2,-,TRBJ2-4,TGTGCCAGCAGCTTAGTGGCCACCGAGCATCTTCAGTACTTC,CASSLVATEHLQYF
few,TRBV5-8,TRBD1,TRBJ1-1,TGTGCCAGCAGCTGGGGAAACAGGGGGCCTATCACTGAAGCTTTCTTT,CASSWGNRGPITEAFF
few,TRBV7-3,-,TRBJ2-2,TGTGCCAGCAGCTTATACAACACCGGGGAGCTGTTTTTT,CASSLYNTGELFF
few,TRBV10-3,-,TRBJ1-2,TGTGCCATCAAGCAGGGCAGGGCCTATGGCTACACCTTC,CAIKQGRAYGYTF
few,TRBV2,-,TRBJ2-5,TGTGCCAGCAGGAAGGACGTCGCGGAGACCCAGTACTTC,CASRKDVAETQYF
few,TRBV4-1,TRBD2,TRBJ2-7,TGCGCCAGCAGCCAAGAGGAGGGACTAGCGGGAAGTGACGAGCAGTACTTC,CASSQEEGLAGSDEQYF
-,TRBV2,TRBD1,TRBJ1-5,TGTGCCAGCACTAGGGACAGACACCCCAATCAGCCCCAGCATTTT,CASTRDRHPNQPQHF
-,TRBV2,-,TRBJ2-1,TGTGCCAGCTTGTTGGCGGAACCCACTGAGCAGTTCTTC,CASLLAEPTEQFF
-,TRBV4-3,TRBD1,TRBJ2-7,TGCGCCAGCAGCCAAGATCCGGACAGGGGGCACTACGAGCAGTACTTC,CASSQDPDRGHYEQYF
-,TRBV6-5,-,TRBJ1-2,TGTGCCAGCAAGAAGGGCGACTATGGCTACACCTTC,CASKKGDYGYTF
-,TRBV7-8,-,TRBJ2-6,TGTGCCAGCAGCTTAACGAGGGTCCCCTCTGGGGCCAACGTCCTGACTTTC,CASSLTRVPSGANVLTF
many,TRBV7-9,-,TRBJ2-3,TGTGCCAGCAGCTTAATGGAGGATACGCAGTATTTT,CASSLMEDTQYF
few,TRBV29-1,TRBD1,TRBJ2-7,TGCAGCGTGGGACTCCCTGACAGGGGGACCTACGAGCAGTACTTC,CSVGLPDRGTYEQYF
-,TRBV30,TRBD2,TRBJ2-7,TGTGCCTGGAGATTGCGCGGGAGGAGTAACGAGCAGTACTTC,CAWRLRGRSNEQYF
-,TRBV4-1,TRBD2,TRBJ2-5,TGCGCCAGCAGCCGAATTCCCCCAGGGACTAGGGAGACCCAGTACTTC,CASSRIPPGTRETQYF
-,TRBV30,-,TRBJ2-7,TGTGCCTGGAAAAGATTGCAGTCTTCCTACGAGCAGTACTTC,CAWKRLQSSYEQYF
-,TRBV6-5,-,TRBJ2-7,TGTGCCAGCAGTTCTCACCGGGACTTCTCCTACGAGCAGTACTTC,CASSSHRDFSYEQYF
once,TRBV30,TRBD2,TRBJ2-1,TGTGCCTGGAGTCTGGGACTAGCGGGTTACAATGAGCAGTTCTTC,CAWSLGLAGYNEQFF
-,TRBV18,TRBD1,TRBJ1-1,TGTGCCAGCTCACCCGCGCGACAGGGGAACACTGAAGCTTTCTTT,CASSPARQGNTEAFF
-,TRBV5-1,-,TRBJ2-5,TGCGCCAGCAGCCAACGCCAAGAGACCCAGTACTTC,CASSQRQETQYF
-,TRBV7-3,-,TRBJ2-6,TGTGCCAGCAGTGAACAGGGTGCTGGGGCCAACGTCCTGACTTTC,CASSEQGAGANVLTF